Listed here are 32 T cell receptor beta chains from one sample, sequenced in a study of T cell changes during pregnancy in multiple sclerosis. Sequencing was performed with immunoSEQ multiplex PCR; in TCRdb, only in-frame clones are kept and a portion is missing. The profile covers 35,000 to 55,000 clones, with nearly 90% appearing a single time and roughly 1.2% taken by the ten largest. Source: CD4+ T cells from peripheral blood mononuclear cells, taken after pregnancy. These receptors were collected from a female donor with multiple sclerosis, enrolled in a pregnancy study.

J is TRBJ1-2 and V is TRBV5-4, with 7 bases fitting TRBD1. CDR1 is SGHNT and CDR2 is YYREEE in the germline V gene (reference sequence). The CDR3 runs 15 residues. V lost 4 bases to trimming and J lost 6 bases; unmatched junction nucleotides: 12. In DNA form, the CDR3 reads TGTGCCAGCAGCCCTAGAGACAGGGTCGGCCATGGCTACACCTTC. It specifies CASSPRDRVGHGYTF. The full variable domain, its missing parts supplied by reference TRBV5-4 and TRBJ1-2, is ETGVTQSPTHLIKTRGQQVTLRCSSQSGHNTVSWYQQALGQGPQFIFQYYREEENGRGNFPPRFSGLQFPNYSSELNVNALELDDSALYLCASSPRDRVGHGYTFGSGTRLTVV.

The chain links TRBV27 to TRBJ1-2; 8 positions match TRBD1. The CDR3 covers 14 residues. Unmatched junction bases numbered 8, after V lost 3 bases and J lost 8 bases. CDR1 and CDR2 from the germline V gene are MNHEY and SMNVEV (reference sequence). The chain's CDR3 is CASSFHGQGVGYTF. CDR3 nucleotide sequence: TGTGCCAGCAGTTTCCATGGACAGGGAGTGGGCTACACCTTC.

The chain employs TRBV6-5 and TRBJ1-4; D is unresolved. V lost 4 bases to trimming and J lost 8 bases, with 14 bases between them. The CDR3 is 14 amino acids. Germline CDR1 is MNHEY and CDR2 is SVGAGI. The chain's CDR3 is CASSSRYLKEKLFF. In DNA, the CDR3 is TGTGCCAGCAGTTCTCGGTATTTAAAAGAAAAACTGTTTTTT.

The V call is TRBV2, the J call TRBJ2-1, with 8 bases matching TRBD1. V was clipped by 5 bases and J by 2 bases; unmatched bases: 2. The CDR3 totals 14 residues. CDR1 and CDR2 (germline): SNHLY, FYNNEI. The CDR3 loop reads CASSPGQAYNEQFF. The CDR3 bases are TGTGCCAGCAGTCCGGGACAGGCCTACAATGAGCAGTTCTTC. Together with reference TRBV2 and TRBJ2-1, the CDR3 gives the full variable domain: EPEVTQTPSHQVTQMGQEVILRCVPISNHLYFYWYRQILGQKVEFLVSFYNNEISEKSEIFDDQFSVERPDGSNFTLKIRSTKLEDSAMYFCASSPGQAYNEQFFGPGTRLTVL.

The CDR3 spells CASSQDRLAEITDTQYF. As DNA, the CDR3 is TGTGCCAGCAGCCAAGATAGACTAGCGGAGATCACAGATACGCAGTATTTT. The genes are TRBV4-2 and TRBJ2-3; 9 nucleotides match TRBD2. The V and J ends lost 0 bases and 2 bases, in that order; junction bases with no gene match: 6. The CDR3 has 17 residues. Germline V gene sequence: CDR1 LGHNA, CDR2 YNFKEQ.

The chain combines TRBV10-3 with TRBJ2-5, with a possible D match to TRBD1 (6 bases). Between the trimmed V and J ends, which lost 4 bases and 0 bases, there was a span of 15 bases. In germline, CDR1 is ENHRY, CDR2 SYGVKD. The CDR3 covers 16 residues. CDR3 protein: CAISVGPGHNQETQYF. Here the CDR3 DNA reads TGTGCCATCAGTGTAGGTCCGGGACATAACCAAGAGACCCAGTACTTC.

This clone is a singleton in its sample. V usage is TRBV18 and J usage is TRBJ1-3; 7 nucleotides align to TRBD1. The CDR3 totals 15 residues. Trimming removed 4 bases from V and 2 bases from J; junction bases left unmatched: 5. From germline, CDR1 is KGHSH and CDR2 LQKENI. CDR3 DNA: TGTGCCAGCTCACTAAATACAGGGGCTGGAAACACCATATATTTT. Its translation: CASSLNTGAGNTIYF.

The rearrangement joins TRBV29-1 to TRBJ2-3; D is possibly TRBD2 (6 bases). From germline, CDR1 is SQVTM and CDR2 ANQGSEA. The CDR3 runs 18 residues. The ends were cut back, 5 bases at V and 6 bases at J, with 30 bases in the middle. The DNA for the CDR3 is TGCAGCGTTCGCGGGCGGCCGGGGGAAGGGAGGTTAGCGGATACGCAGTATTTT. Translating it yields CSVRGRPGEGRLADTQYF.

The rearrangement uses TRBV11-2 and TRBJ2-7, with 7 bases aligning to TRBD2. The CDR3 runs to 17 residues. Trimming cost V 5 bases and J 1 base; bases outside gene matches: 14. From germline, CDR1 is SGHAT and CDR2 FQNNGV. This chain's CDR3 is CASSHTYGGVGSYEQYF. In nucleotides, the CDR3 is TGTGCCAGCAGCCATACTTATGGGGGGGTCGGGTCCTACGAGCAGTACTTC.

This rearrangement joins TRBV12-5 to TRBJ2-7, with 11 bases lining up with TRBD2. The CDR3 is 17 amino acids. The germline V gene has CDR1 LGHNT and CDR2 FRNRAP. Trimming cost V 8 bases and J 6 bases; bases outside gene matches: 18. The CDR3 DNA follows: TGTGCTAGTCTGAACATTGGGAATAGCGGGAGGGGGGGCGAGCAGTACTTC. This encodes CASLNIGNSGRGGEQYF.

V and J are TRBV6-1 and TRBJ1-5, with a weak D call TRBD1 (5 bases). The V gene lost 2 bases and the J gene lost 3 bases, with 14 bases spanning the gap. This CDR3 comprises 16 residues. Germline lookup yields CDR1 MNHNS and CDR2 SASEGT. This chain's CDR3 is CASSEQPGWNNQPQHF. CDR3 DNA sequence: TGTGCCAGCAGTGAACAGCCAGGGTGGAACAATCAGCCCCAGCATTTT.

The gene calls are TRBV7-9 and TRBJ2-2; D call uncertain. The CDR3 extends over 15 amino acids. CDR1 and CDR2 (germline): SEHNR, FQNEAQ (reference sequence). Trimming removed 5 bases from V and 2 bases from J, with 12 bases in between. CDR3 residues: CASSRHAPNTGELFF. Here the CDR3 DNA reads TGTGCCAGCAGCAGACATGCACCTAACACCGGGGAGCTGTTTTTT. The variable domain in full, with the rest retrieved from reference TRBV7-9 and TRBJ2-2, is DTGVSQNPRHKITKRGQNVTFRCDPISEHNRLYWYRQTLGQGPEFLTYFQNEAQLEKSRLLSDRFSAERPKGSFSTLEIQRTEQGDSAMYLCASSRHAPNTGELFFGEGSRLTVL.

As DNA, the CDR3 is TGTGCCAGCCGACAGGGTTCAAGCTCTGGAAACACCATATATTTT. Translation gives CASRQGSSSGNTIYF. The chain joins TRBV27 to TRBJ1-3; 7 bases agree with TRBD1. V gave up 8 bases and J gave up 0 bases; unmatched junction bases: 7. CDR3 length: 15 residues. Germline values: CDR1 MNHEY, CDR2 SMNVEV (reference sequence).

J is TRBJ2-7 and V is TRBV19; tentatively, D is TRBD2 (7 bases). Looked up from germline, CDR1 is LNHDA and CDR2 is SQIVND (reference sequence). CDR3 length: 13 residues. V was trimmed by 5 bases and J by 3 bases, leaving 11 bases between them. The CDR3 reads CASSRGGRYEQYF. The CDR3 DNA is TGTGCCAGTAGTCGCGGGGGCCGCTACGAGCAGTACTTC.

V usage is TRBV5-1 and J usage is TRBJ2-5; 7 bases line up with TRBD1. Germline CDR1 SGHRS, CDR2 YFSETQ. This CDR3 spans 13 amino acids. The V and J ends lost 7 bases and 3 bases, in that order; junction bases with no gene match: 6. The CDR3 loop reads CASGKGQEETQYF. In DNA form, the CDR3 reads TGCGCCAGCGGAAAAGGACAGGAAGAGACCCAGTACTTC.

V gene TRBV28 combines with J gene TRBJ2-7, with 7 bases lining up with TRBD2. CDR1 MDHEN and CDR2 SYDVKM come from the germline V gene. The CDR3 runs 13 residues. V shed 4 bases and J 2 bases; nucleotides not matched to a gene: 2. The CDR3 sequence: CASSSGLPYEQYF. The CDR3 coding sequence is TGTGCCAGCAGTTCGGGACTACCCTACGAGCAGTACTTC.

J is TRBJ2-7 and V is TRBV5-1, with D maybe TRBD2 (5 bases). The CDR3 consists of 13 residues. The V end was cut by 1 base, the J end by 7 bases, with 12 bases between. The V gene's germline CDR1 is SGHRS and CDR2 YFSETQ. CDR3 protein: CASSLSGPGEQYF. In nucleotides, the CDR3 is TGCGCCAGCAGCTTGAGCGGTCCCGGGGAGCAGTACTTC.

The CDR3 DNA reads as TGTGCCATCAGTGACGGACAGGGGGCCGGCTACACCTTC. Translated, it gives CAISDGQGAGYTF. V and J are TRBV10-3 and TRBJ1-2, with TRBD1 matching 11 bases. V lost 3 bases, J lost 8 bases, and 2 bases stayed unmatched. Germline V gene sequence: CDR1 ENHRY, CDR2 SYGVKD. The CDR3 spans 13 residues.

The chain links TRBV18 to TRBJ1-4; D gene unclear. CDR1 and CDR2 (germline): KGHSH, LQKENI. With 2 bases removed from V and 6 bases from J, the gap between germline ends came to 16 bases. The CDR3 is 16 amino acids. The CDR3, as DNA: TGTGCCAGCTCACCAAATGGAGACCTCTCTTATGAAAAACTGTTTTTT. It codes for CASSPNGDLSYEKLFF.

V usage is TRBV7-2 and J usage is TRBJ2-7, with 7 bases that match TRBD1. After removal of 4 bases from V and 5 bases from J, the junction contained 8 bases not matched to a gene. Germline V lookup: CDR1 SGHTA, CDR2 FQGNSA. The CDR3 extends over 14 amino acids. The CDR3 sequence: CASSSYDRDHEQYF. CDR3 bases: TGTGCCAGCAGCTCGTACGACAGGGACCACGAGCAGTACTTC.

The CDR3: CASSQPLAGGYNEQFF. The CDR3 bases are TGTGCCAGCAGCCAGCCCCTAGCGGGAGGGTACAATGAGCAGTTCTTC. The V and J genes are TRBV11-3 and TRBJ2-1; 12 nucleotides agree with TRBD2. With 5 bases clipped from V and 4 bases from J, the junction kept 6 bases outside the gene matches. In germline, CDR1 is SGHNT, CDR2 YENEEA. The CDR3 runs to 16 residues.

The genes are TRBV29-1 and TRBJ2-7; tentative D call: TRBD2 (5 bases). V was cut by 3 bases and J by 7 bases, with 19 bases left in between. Germline CDR1 and CDR2: SQVTM and ANQGSEA. This CDR3 is built from 14 residues. CDR3 sequence: CSVEKGRGVGEQYF. The CDR3 nucleotides are TGCAGCGTTGAGAAAGGACGGGGAGTGGGTGAGCAGTACTTC.

Regarding this clone: At one boundary the junction diverges from the germline segment, which might be a read error. V is TRBV7-8 and J is TRBJ2-5; the match to TRBD1 covers 9 bases. The germline gives CDR1 SGHVS, CDR2 FQNEAQ. This CDR3 spans 17 amino acids. The CDR3: CASSLRDRDQMGSGVHF. In DNA form, the CDR3 reads TGTGCCAGCAGCCTCCGGGACAGGGACCAAATGGGGTCTGGTGTCCACTTC. The whole variable domain, remainder taken from reference TRBV7-8 and TRBJ2-5, is GAGVSQSPRYKVAKRGQDVALRCDPISGHVSLFWYQQALGQGPEFLTYFQNEAQLDKSGLPSDRFFAERPEGSVSTLKIQRTQQEDSAVYLCASSLRDRDQMGSGVHFGPGTRLLVL.

This clone came up once. This chain uses TRBV19 with TRBJ2-4; D possibly corresponds to TRBD1 (7 bases). CDR1 is LNHDA, CDR2 SQIVND, per germline (reference sequence). The CDR3 contains 17 residues. V shed 1 base and J shed 2 bases, with 15 bases lying between them. CDR3 sequence reads: CASSIGLEGASKNIQYF. The CDR3 coding sequence is TGTGCCAGTAGTATAGGACTAGAGGGGGCCTCCAAAAACATTCAGTACTTC.

The rearrangement links TRBV9 to TRBJ2-1, with no clear D. V was cut by 1 base and J by 5 bases, with 7 bases left in between. There are 13 residues in the CDR3. CDR1 SGDLS and CDR2 YYNGEE come from the germline V gene. The CDR3 DNA follows: TGTGCCAGCAGCGTACAGACAAACAATGAGCAGTTCTTC. This sequence encodes CASSVQTNNEQFF.

The chain has TRBV7-2 and TRBJ2-4; 9 positions agree with TRBD1. V shed 5 bases and J 3 bases; nucleotides not matched to a gene: 5. The germline CDR1 and CDR2 sequences are SGHTA and FQGNSA. This CDR3 has 15 amino acids. DNA of the CDR3: TGTGCCAGCAGCGTAACAGGGGGCGGCAAAAACATTCAGTACTTC. It codes for CASSVTGGGKNIQYF.

The V and J genes are TRBV2 and TRBJ2-3, with a weak D call TRBD1 (7 bases). Germline V lookup: CDR1 SNHLY, CDR2 FYNNEI. With 3 bases removed from V and 2 bases from J, the gap between germline ends came to 18 bases. The CDR3 runs to 17 residues. This CDR3 is CASSDPGGRGDTDTQYF. CDR3 sequence (DNA): TGTGCCAGCAGTGATCCTGGGGGCAGGGGGGACACAGATACGCAGTATTTT.

This clone was picked up a small number of times. The chain uses TRBV5-4 and TRBJ2-2; 9 bases are shared with TRBD2. The CDR3 totals 16 residues. CDR1 is SGHNT and CDR2 is YYREEE in the germline V gene (reference sequence). With V trimmed by 0 bases and J by 6 bases, 6 bases remained unmatched. The CDR3 bases are TGTGCCAGCAGCTTGGCCGCGGGAGGGAGGGCCGGGGAGCTGTTTTTT. Its translation is CASSLAAGGRAGELFF.

The chain uses TRBV5-4 and TRBJ2-3; TRBD1 matches 7 bases. The CDR3 totals 15 residues. The germline gives CDR1 SGHNT, CDR2 YYREEE (reference sequence). V was clipped by 3 bases and J by 2 bases; unmatched bases: 6. The CDR3 loop reads CASSSSQGPTDTQYF. The CDR3 coding sequence is TGTGCCAGCAGCTCTTCACAGGGGCCCACAGATACGCAGTATTTT.

This clone appeared a single time. The rearrangement joins TRBV5-1 to TRBJ1-6; no reliable D call. The V end lost 0 bases, the J end lost 5 bases, and 12 bases lay between the germline ends. This CDR3 contains 16 residues. CDR1 is SGHRS, CDR2 YFSETQ, per germline. CDR3 region: CASSLAPSNNNSPLHF. CDR3 nucleotide sequence: TGCGCCAGCAGCTTGGCCCCTAGTAACAATAATTCACCCCTCCACTTT.

This chain links TRBV7-9 with TRBJ1-4, with 7 nucleotides matching TRBD1. The CDR3 has 14 amino acids. Germline loops: CDR1 SEHNR, CDR2 FQNEAQ (reference sequence). J lost 6 bases, V lost 4 bases, and 5 bases had no gene match. CDR3 region: CASSSGQVYEKLFF. As DNA, the CDR3 is TGTGCCAGCAGCTCAGGACAGGTGTATGAAAAACTGTTTTTT.

This clone occurred once. The chain has TRBV7-2 and TRBJ1-2; TRBD1 might be the D (6 bases). The length of the CDR3 is 14 residues. V lost 5 bases and J 4 bases, leaving 14 bases between the germline ends. CDR1 is SGHTA, CDR2 FQGNSA, per germline. The CDR3 bases are TGTGCCAGCAGCACAGGGACGGACGTCTATGGCTACACCTTC. Protein: CASSTGTDVYGYTF.